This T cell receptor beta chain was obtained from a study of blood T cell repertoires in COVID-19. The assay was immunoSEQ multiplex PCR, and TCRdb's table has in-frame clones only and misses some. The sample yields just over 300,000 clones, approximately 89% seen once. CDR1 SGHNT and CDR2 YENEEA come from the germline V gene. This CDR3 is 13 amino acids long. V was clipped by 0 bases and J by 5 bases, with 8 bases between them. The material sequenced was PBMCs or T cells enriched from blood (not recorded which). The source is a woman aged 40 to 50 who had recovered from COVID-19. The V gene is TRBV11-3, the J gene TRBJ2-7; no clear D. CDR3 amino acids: CASSLEYENEQYF. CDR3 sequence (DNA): TGTGCCAGCAGCTTAGAGTACGAGAACGAGCAGTACTTC.